This TCR beta chain was documented in a study of vaccination effects on CD4 cells after COVID-19. Study-level background: Vaccine administered to participants consisted of two doses of either BNT162b2 or mRNA-1273.

In regard to this clone: The antigen remains undetermined.

Losses at the gene ends were 4 bases for V and 5 bases for J; bases not matched to a gene: 4. There are 15 residues in the CDR3. Germline assignment: CDR1 SNHLY and CDR2 FYNNEI. CD4+ T cells were isolated after around 10 days of culture. Some clones are missing from TCRdb's copy, which holds only in-frame ones; the method was immunoSEQ multiplex PCR. The data contain 70,000 to 75,000 clones, around 77% of them singletons. Findings and caveats of the study: In vaccinees who were healthy, merely 1 out of 255 vaccine-induced clones cross-reacted with common cold coronaviruses. Late post-vaccination, clones induced by infection and those induced by vaccine underwent marked clonal contraction.

The clonotype comes from a human donor who received a COVID-19 vaccine. Sequencing used CD4+ T cells from PBMCs cultured without peptide, obtained before COVID-19 vaccination. V usage is TRBV2 and J usage is TRBJ2-5, with TRBD2 identical over 13 bases. CDR3 coding DNA: TGTGCCAGCAGTGCCCGGACTAGCGGGGGCGAGACCCAGTACTTC. The encoded protein is CASSARTSGGETQYF.